This passage covers 21 T cell receptor beta chains from one sample sequenced in a study of T-cell reconstitution after alpha-beta-depleted transplantation in children. TCRbeta library preparation incorporated unique molecular identifiers. TCRdb analysed the PCR reads with MiXCR anew, one entry per CDR3 protein. The repertoire holds around 500,000 distinct CDR3 sequences, with more than 20% as singletons. Specimen: PBMCs, mostly from graft donor cells, collected 360 days after TCRalphabeta/CD19-depleted stem cell transplant. The receptor set was obtained from a boy younger than two who had a stem cell transplant for acute myeloid leukemia, so the T cells may come from the graft donor.

This clonotype appeared a few times. The V call is TRBV4-3, the J call TRBJ1-1, with 8 nucleotides matching TRBD1. V lost 7 bases, J lost 2 bases, and 9 bases stayed unmatched. CDR1 LGHNA and CDR2 YSLEER come from the germline V gene. This CDR3 region has 15 residues. This CDR3 is CASKGTGLGNTEAFF. In DNA form, the CDR3 reads TGCGCCAGCAAAGGGACAGGCCTAGGTAACACTGAAGCTTTCTTT.

This clonotype came up many times. The CDR3 reads CASSYRTETTAQYF. The CDR3 DNA reads as TGTGCCAGCAGTTACCGGACAGAGACTACGGCCCAGTACTTC. The gene calls are TRBV6-5 and TRBJ2-5, with D perhaps TRBD1 (6 bases). Trimming took 2 bases from V and 9 from J, leaving 16 bases between them. The CDR3 consists of 14 residues. CDR1 is MNHEY and CDR2 is SVGAGI in the germline V gene.

This sequence joins TRBV6-1 and TRBJ1-2; 9 nucleotides agree with TRBD1. Germline V gives CDR1 MNHNS, CDR2 SASEGT. Germline trimming cut 5 bases from V and 6 bases from J; bases unmatched to any gene: 10. This CDR3 region has 15 residues. In DNA, the CDR3 is TGTGCCAGCAGTCGAACCGGGACAGGGTACGATGGCTACACCTTC. This sequence encodes CASSRTGTGYDGYTF.

Of note for this clonotype: With a much larger clone just one base away, this may be a read error. The chain joins TRBV7-6 to TRBJ2-3; D might be TRBD1 (5 bases). The assigned J gene may be wrong: the sequence end matches TRBJ2-1 better. The CDR3 contains 15 residues. Germline V gene lookup returns CDR1 SGHVS and CDR2 FNYEAQ. CDR3 in amino acids: CASSLELGAGETQFF. CDR3 in DNA: TGTGCCAGCAGCTTAGAGCTAGGGGCTGGAGAGACCCAGTTCTTC.

This clonotype was detected a few times. The chain is built from TRBV5-6 and TRBJ1-1; no reliable D call. The V end lost 1 base, the J end lost 6 bases, and 7 bases lay between the germline ends. The length of the CDR3 is 12 residues. In germline, CDR1 is SGHDT, CDR2 YYEEEE. The CDR3 sequence: CASSLRESEAFF. The CDR3 nucleotides read TGTGCCAGCAGCTTGCGGGAGTCTGAAGCTTTCTTT.

The chain combines TRBV11-1 with TRBJ2-2; 7 bases fit TRBD1. Germline CDR1 SGHAT, CDR2 FQDESV (reference sequence). The CDR3 has 18 amino acids. Germline trimming cut 0 bases from V and 1 base from J; bases unmatched to any gene: 8. This chain's CDR3 is CASSLAPTGIGNTGELFF. The CDR3, as DNA: TGTGCCAGCAGCTTAGCCCCGACAGGGATCGGGAACACCGGGGAGCTGTTTTTT.

This clonotype was detected many times. This chain uses TRBV5-1 with TRBJ1-1, with D hard to call. The CDR3 consists of 15 residues. Between the trimmed V and J ends, which lost 4 bases and 5 bases, there was a span of 18 bases. Germline values: CDR1 SGHRS, CDR2 YFSETQ. The CDR3 here is CASSGSDGLRTEAFF. For the CDR3, the DNA is TGCGCCAGCAGCGGCTCGGACGGACTGCGGACTGAAGCTTTCTTT.

At least ten counts were recorded for this clonotype. The chain uses TRBV25-1 and TRBJ1-6; TRBD1 might be the D (5 bases). Trimming took 1 base from V and 4 from J, leaving 17 bases between them. This CDR3 is built from 18 residues. Per germline, CDR1 MGHDK and CDR2 SYGVNS. The CDR3 is CASSELAGRSGYNSPLHF. As DNA, the CDR3 is TGTGCCAGCAGTGAATTGGCTGGCCGATCAGGGTATAATTCACCCCTCCACTTT.

The rearrangement links TRBV6-1 to TRBJ2-5; D uncertain. The germline gives CDR1 MNHNS, CDR2 SASEGT. This CDR3 region has 15 residues. Trimming stripped 4 bases from V and 5 bases from J, with 17 bases between. The CDR3 bases are TGTGCCAGCAGTGCTAGATCCCCGTCTTCCGAGACCCAGTACTTC. It is translated as CASSARSPSSETQYF.

This clonotype was detected only a few times. The V gene is TRBV4-1, the J gene TRBJ1-4; 8 bases match TRBD1. V lost 8 bases to trimming and J lost 8 bases; unmatched junction nucleotides: 13. The germline gives CDR1 MGHRA, CDR2 YSYEKL. The CDR3 has 15 residues. DNA of the CDR3: TGCGCCAGCGGGATTCGGACAGGGAGGATCGAAAAACTGTTTTTT. Translating it yields CASGIRTGRIEKLFF.

J is TRBJ1-1 and V is TRBV20-1; D not resolved. Between the trimmed V and J ends, which lost 3 bases and 1 base, there was a span of 12 bases. Germline loops: CDR1 DFQATT, CDR2 SNEGSKA (reference sequence). The CDR3 covers 14 residues. CDR3: CSARDGRANTEAFF. The CDR3 DNA reads as TGCAGTGCTAGGGACGGGAGGGCGAACACTGAAGCTTTCTTT.

The chain is built from TRBV7-6 and TRBJ2-2; 8 bases match TRBD1. The CDR3 covers 16 residues. The trim removed 0 bases at V and 6 bases at J, leaving 6 bases unmatched. Germline CDR1 is SGHVS and CDR2 is FNYEAQ. CDR3 sequence: CASSLASGTGAGELFF. In DNA, the CDR3 is TGTGCCAGCAGCTTAGCGTCCGGGACAGGCGCCGGGGAGCTGTTTTTT.

This clonotype appeared many times. The V and J genes are TRBV7-8 and TRBJ2-7; D unresolved. The V and J ends lost 4 bases and 2 bases respectively, with 9 bases between them. CDR3 length: 13 amino acids. Germline CDR1 is SGHVS and CDR2 is FQNEAQ. The CDR3 DNA sequence: TGTGCCAGCAGCTACAGAAGCGCCTACGAGCAGTACTTC. Protein product: CASSYRSAYEQYF.

The rearrangement links TRBV3-1 to TRBJ2-3; TRBD2 agrees at 8 bases. This CDR3 region has 16 residues. Per the germline V gene, CDR1 is LGHDT and CDR2 is YNNKEL (reference sequence). Trimming at V came to 0 bases and at J to 3 bases, leaving 5 bases not matched to a gene. The DNA of the CDR3 is TGTGCCAGCAGCCAAGACCCAGCGGGGGCGACAGATACGCAGTATTTT. Encoded protein: CASSQDPAGATDTQYF.

This clonotype was found many times. The chain carries TRBV29-1 and TRBJ2-3; perhaps TRBD2 as D (5 bases). Germline V gene lookup returns CDR1 SQVTM and CDR2 ANQGSEA. Trimming left V 7 bases short and J 2 bases short, with 13 bases between. The CDR3 is 13 amino acids. CDR3 loop: CSAEGGNTDTQYF. The CDR3 DNA is TGCAGCGCCGAGGGCGGAAACACAGATACGCAGTATTTT.

The rearrangement uses TRBV12-3 or TRBV12-4 and TRBJ2-1; D call uncertain. V was trimmed by 4 bases and J by 0 bases, leaving 13 bases between them. This CDR3 is built from 16 residues. The CDR3 DNA is TGTGCCAGCAGTTCCCTCGACTCAAGCTCCTACAATGAGCAGTTCTTC. Protein: CASSSLDSSSYNEQFF.

In its sample, this clonotype was seen many times. The chain couples TRBV4-3 to TRBJ2-7; D ambiguous. Germline V lookup: CDR1 LGHNA, CDR2 YSLEER. V was clipped by 4 bases and J by 0 bases, with 10 bases between them. This CDR3 contains 14 residues. CDR3 nucleotide sequence: TGCGCCAGCAGCCCTCGCCAAACCTCCTACGAGCAGTACTTC. It translates to CASSPRQTSYEQYF.

Only a few counts were recorded for this clonotype. The chain is built from TRBV20-1 and TRBJ2-3; 10 nucleotides align to TRBD1. Germline CDR1 DFQATT, CDR2 SNEGSKA (reference sequence). There are 15 residues in the CDR3. Unmatched junction bases numbered 3, after V lost 1 base and J lost 2 bases. The CDR3 protein is CSARVGTGATDTQYF. CDR3 sequence (DNA): TGCAGTGCTAGAGTGGGGACAGGGGCCACAGATACGCAGTATTTT.

This clonotype was counted between two and nine times. This chain uses TRBV7-2 with TRBJ1-1, with D unclear. CDR1 and CDR2 (germline): SGHTA, FQGNSA. The length of the CDR3 is 13 residues. The germline V and J ends were trimmed by 0 bases and 5 bases, with 7 bases remaining between them. CDR3 nucleotides: TGTGCCAGCAGCTTAGCGCGGGGAACTGAAGCTTTCTTT. Its protein product is CASSLARGTEAFF.

The chain employs TRBV20-1 and TRBJ2-3; TRBD2 matches at 11 bases. Trimming took 6 bases from V and 5 from J; bases not matched to a gene: 10. In germline, CDR1 is DFQATT, CDR2 SNEGSKA (reference sequence). The CDR3 runs 15 residues. The CDR3: CSAPLAGGQKDTQYF. DNA for the CDR3: TGCAGTGCGCCTTTAGCGGGGGGGCAGAAAGATACGCAGTATTTT.

The rearrangement joins TRBV6-1 to TRBJ1-3; 8 bases agree with TRBD1. Germline CDR1 and CDR2: MNHNS and SASEGT. The CDR3 contains 15 residues. With V trimmed by 6 bases and J by 1 base, 5 bases remained unmatched. The CDR3 spells CASRATGVSGNTIYF. The DNA for the CDR3 is TGTGCCAGCAGAGCGACAGGGGTATCTGGAAACACCATATATTTT.